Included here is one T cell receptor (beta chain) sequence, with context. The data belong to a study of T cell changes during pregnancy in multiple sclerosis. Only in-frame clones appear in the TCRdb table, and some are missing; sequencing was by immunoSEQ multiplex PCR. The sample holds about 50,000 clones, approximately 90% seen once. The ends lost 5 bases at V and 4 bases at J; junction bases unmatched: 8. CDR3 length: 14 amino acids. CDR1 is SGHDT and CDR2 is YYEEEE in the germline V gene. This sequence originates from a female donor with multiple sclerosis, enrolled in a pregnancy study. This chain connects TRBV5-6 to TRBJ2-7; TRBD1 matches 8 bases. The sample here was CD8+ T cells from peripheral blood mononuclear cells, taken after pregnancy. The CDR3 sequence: CASRGQEETYEQYF. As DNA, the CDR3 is TGTGCCAGCAGGGGACAGGAGGAAACATACGAGCAGTACTTC. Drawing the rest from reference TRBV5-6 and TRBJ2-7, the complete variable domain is DAGVTQSPTHLIKTRGQQVTLRCSPKSGHDTVSWYQQALGQGPQFIFQYYEEEERQRGNFPDRFSGHQFPNYSSELNVNALLLGDSALYLCASRGQEETYEQYFGPGTRLTVT.